The entry that follows covers one T cell receptor (beta chain) sequence. This clone is a singleton in its sample. Its binding antigen is unknown. No quality values exist for individual bases; no much larger clone is one base distant. The data originate from a study of shared clonotypes between healthy human individuals (dated by TCRdb to about 2020). About the investigation overall: A few men and a couple of women, aged 18 to 49 years, made up the cohort. For each donor, three plates each were used for CD4 naive and CD4 memory, two plates were used for CD8 naive, and one plate was used for CD8 memory. Blood TCR repertoires of roughly 5 healthy adults were deeply sequenced to estimate repertoire size and the extent of clonotype sharing between individuals. Between about 0.9 and 10 billion PBMCs per donor were obtained by leukapheresis. Libraries were prepared and TCR repertoires were sequenced by different laboratories using diverse techniques, in order to increase sequencing depth and limit assay-specific biases.

Overall study outcomes, separate from this receptor: Naive subsets generally had larger estimated clonotype richness than memory subsets did. Because the study included a small number of donors, the genetic and exposure-history diversity represented was limited. Sampling was restricted to blood, and TCR repertoires in tissue are likely to differ from TCR repertoires in blood. Rarefaction of sorted-subset datasets indicated incomplete sequencing despite the large sequencing depth. When a handful of donors were compared, the shared fraction of clonotypes was approximately 5% for naive CD4, around 3.6% for naive CD8, 2% to 2.5% for memory CD4, and around 0.37% for memory CD8. Pairwise subsampling led to the expectation that sequencing depth would affect the degree of clonotype sharing among donors. Compared with non-shared clonotypes, the clonotypes found in all four sorted-subset donors had higher generation probabilities.

Using the deep immunoSEQ assay, TCR CDR3 regions were amplified from genomic DNA by multiplex PCR. Genomic DNA extracted from each cell subset was distributed evenly over all wells of several immunoSEQ 96-well plates, and each plate served as one replicate. Each replicate PCR for sorted subsets received about 180 ng genomic DNA, equal to around 32,000 T cell genomes. Purified libraries were quantified with a Qubit 3.0 fluorometer, sized on a Bioanalyzer 2100, and re-quantified with the KAPA Library Quantification kit. A separate single-read 150-cycle Illumina NextSeq 550 flow cell was used to sequence each immunoSEQ 96-well plate. The authors' pipeline ran thus. Because the immunoSEQ output held only junctional sequences and lacked quality scores, the filtering could not match the filtering applied to full-length reads. To assign V/J genes and CDR3, sequences were annotated against IMGT germline references using PyIR, a Python wrapper for IgBLAST v1.9. Reads were filtered out if the reads had weak V/J assignments (E-value above 1e-6), no CDR3, stop codons, out-of-frame junctions, or ambiguous translated residues. A V3J clonotype was defined by an identical inferred V gene, J gene, and CDR3 amino acid sequence. Percentage overlap between repertoires was computed as shared unique clonotypes divided by the size of the smaller repertoire. Repertoire richness was assessed with RTK rarefaction, the Chao1 estimator, and Recon v2.1 estimates of unobserved clonotypes. Generation probabilities for all TCRbeta clonotypes obtained by the gDNA method from a handful of donors were computed using OLGA. TCRdb took this table from immuneACCESS and kept in-frame rearrangements with V and J called. Such tables lack part of the clones; where checked against another copy, unresolved V genes explain under half of the gap, and the rest is unexplained. V and J calls and clone size follow that table, whereas D and trimming were derived from the DNA. Counted in this sample were about 2.4 million clones; approximately 94% of them appeared once. The ten biggest clones cover 0.36% of the sample.

V trim: 4 bases; J trim: 0 bases; unmatched bases: 13. The CDR1 and CDR2 encoded by the germline V gene are SGHRS and YFSETQ. From the cysteine up to the phenylalanine, the CDR3 has a length of 18 residues. Only the CDR3 portion is preserved as DNA: 54 bases, with reading frame beginning at the first base. Donors were healthy HIV-negative adults with no recently reported acute infections or vaccinations. All donors were Caucasian adults living in Nashville, Tennessee, USA. CD4+ T cells were enriched through magnetic negative selection, after which naive cells were positively selected on CD45RA and the remaining negative fraction served as the memory subset. Blood was collected by leukapheresis, and PBMCs were isolated by Ficoll-Histopaque density gradient centrifugation and then cryopreserved in liquid nitrogen vapor phase. Analytical flow cytometry was used to check the purity and quantity of each magnetically sorted T cell population. From each sorted fraction, genomic DNA was isolated and quantified by UV absorbance on a Nanodrop 2000c.

This TCR derives from a young man in good health. Some clones in this sample may be carry-over from other donors' samples. The sequenced sample consisted of naive CD4+ T cells from PBMCs. The cell subset or site label for this specimen denotes: CD45RA+ positively selected. The rearranged chain carries TRBV5-1 and TRBJ1-3, with 7 bases matching TRBD1. The nucleotide sequence reads TGCGCCAGCAGCACGGGGCCCCAACAGGGGACCTCTGGAAACACCATATATTTT. This encodes CASSTGPQQGTSGNTIYF.